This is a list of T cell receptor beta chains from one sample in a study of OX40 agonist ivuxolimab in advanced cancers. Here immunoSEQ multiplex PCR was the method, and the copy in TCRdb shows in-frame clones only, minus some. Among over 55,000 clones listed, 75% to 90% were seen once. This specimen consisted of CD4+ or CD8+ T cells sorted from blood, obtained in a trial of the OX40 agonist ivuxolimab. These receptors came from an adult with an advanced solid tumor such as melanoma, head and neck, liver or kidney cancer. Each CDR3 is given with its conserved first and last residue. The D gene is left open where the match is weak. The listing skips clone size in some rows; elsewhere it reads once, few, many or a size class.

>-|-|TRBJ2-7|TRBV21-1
TGTGCCAGCAGCAACCCATCCTACGAGCAGTACTTC
CASSNPSYEQYF
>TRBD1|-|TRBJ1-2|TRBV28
TGTGCCAGCAGTTCCCCGGACAGGGCCGTCGGCTACACCTTC
CASSSPDRAVGYTF
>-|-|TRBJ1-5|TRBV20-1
TGCAGTGCTACCTCTAGTCAGCCCCAGCATTTT
CSATSSQPQHF
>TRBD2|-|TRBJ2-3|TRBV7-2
TGTGCCAGCAGCTCCCTAGCGGGGGGTCACGATACGCAGTATTTT
CASSSLAGGHDTQYF
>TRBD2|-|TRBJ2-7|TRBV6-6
TGTGCCAGCGGCACTAGCGGGGGGATTGGAGAGCAGTACTTC
CASGTSGGIGEQYF
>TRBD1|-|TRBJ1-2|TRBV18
TGTGCCAGCTCATCTAACAGGGGGAATCAACCCTTCACCTTC
CASSSNRGNQPFTF
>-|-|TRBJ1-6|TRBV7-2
TGTGCCAGCAGCTCTCGGACAGTTAATTCACCCCTCCACTTT
CASSSRTVNSPLHF
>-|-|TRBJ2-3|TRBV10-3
TGTGCCATCAGTGATATGGGGTCGAGAACAGATACGCAGTATTTT
CAISDMGSRTDTQYF
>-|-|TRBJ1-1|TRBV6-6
TGTGCCAGCAACAGATGGGACACTGAAGCTTTCTTT
CASNRWDTEAFF
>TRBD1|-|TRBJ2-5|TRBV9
TGTGCCAGCAGCTATGGATGGGGGACAGGGAAAGAGACCCAGTACTTC
CASSYGWGTGKETQYF
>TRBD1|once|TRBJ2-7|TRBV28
TGTGCCAGCACCTTAACGGGACAGCAAAGCTCCTACGAGCAGTACTTC
CASTLTGQQSSYEQYF
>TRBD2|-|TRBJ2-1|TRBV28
TGTGCCAGCAGGCCAAGCGGGGGGCCCCGGGATGAGCAGTTCTTC
CASRPSGGPRDEQFF
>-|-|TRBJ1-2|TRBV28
TGTGCCAGCTTCGACGAGGGTGGCGCTGGTTCGGGGTATGGCTACACCTTC
CASFDEGGAGSGYGYTF
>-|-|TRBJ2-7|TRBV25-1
TGTGCCAGCCGGAATGTCCGGGGGCGCGAGCAGTACTTC
CASRNVRGREQYF
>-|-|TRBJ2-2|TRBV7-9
TGTGCCAGCAGCTTAGAGGTGGGAGTCCGTGGCGGGGAGCTGTTTTTT
CASSLEVGVRGGELFF
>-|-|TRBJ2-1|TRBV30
TGTGCCTGGAGTGTAGCCGGGGTCGGGCAGTTCTTC
CAWSVAGVGQFF
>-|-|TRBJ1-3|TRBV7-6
TGTGCCAGCAGTGCTCAGGGTTCTTCTGGAAACACCATATATTTT
CASSAQGSSGNTIYF
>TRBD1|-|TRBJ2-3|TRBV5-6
TGTGCCAGCAGCCGCATCCGGACAGGGGCCAACACAGATACGCAGTATTTT
CASSRIRTGANTDTQYF
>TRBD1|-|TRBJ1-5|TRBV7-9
TGTGCCAGCAGCCCGACAGGGGATCAGCCCCAGCATTTT
CASSPTGDQPQHF
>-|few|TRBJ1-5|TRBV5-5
TGTGCCAGCAGCTTGGTTGTCAATCAGCCCCAGCATTTT
CASSLVVNQPQHF
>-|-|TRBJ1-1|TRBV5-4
TGTGCCAGCTATATGCGGGGGGTAAAGAACACTGAAGCTTTCTTT
CASYMRGVKNTEAFF
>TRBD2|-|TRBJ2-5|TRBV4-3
TGCGCCAGCAGCCAAGAGAATAGCGGGAAGCCTTACCAAGAGACCCAGTACTTC
CASSQENSGKPYQETQYF
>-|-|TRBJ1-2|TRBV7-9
TGTGCCAGCAGCTTAAGTAGGGCTGGAGATGGCTACACCTTC
CASSLSRAGDGYTF
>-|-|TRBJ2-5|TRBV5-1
TGCGCCAGCAGCTGGAACATACAAGAGACCCAGTACTTC
CASSWNIQETQYF
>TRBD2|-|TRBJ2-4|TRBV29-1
TGCAGCGTTGAGGCGGGACTAGCGGGGGGGTCGTACATTCAGTACTTC
CSVEAGLAGGSYIQYF
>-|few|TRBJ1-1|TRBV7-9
TGTGCCAGCAGCTTAGGCACACCGAACACTGAAGCTTTCTTT
CASSLGTPNTEAFF
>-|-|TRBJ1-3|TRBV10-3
TGTGCCATCAGTGTTCTGAGGGGAGATGGAAACACCATATATTTT
CAISVLRGDGNTIYF
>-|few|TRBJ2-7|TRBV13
TGTGCCAGCAGCGAGGGGGGTCGTGGTTCTGGCGAGCAGTACTTC
CASSEGGRGSGEQYF
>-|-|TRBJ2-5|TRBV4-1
TGCGCCAGCAGCCAACTCCGGGGTCTGGAGACCCAGTACTTC
CASSQLRGLETQYF
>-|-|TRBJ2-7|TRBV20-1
TGCAGTGCTAGTGCGGTCGGGGAGCAGTACTTC
CSASAVGEQYF
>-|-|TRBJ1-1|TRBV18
TGTGCCAGCTCATCTGCACTAAACACTGAAGCTTTCTTT
CASSSALNTEAFF
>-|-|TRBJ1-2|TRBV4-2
TGTGCCAGCAGCCAAGAAGACAGGAGGGAGGTGGGGGGCTACACCTTC
CASSQEDRREVGGYTF
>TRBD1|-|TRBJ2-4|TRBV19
TGTGCCAGTAGTATCGGGACAGGGGGCAGGAACATTCAGTACTTC
CASSIGTGGRNIQYF
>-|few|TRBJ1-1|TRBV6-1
TGTGCCAGCAGCCAAGGAGGCCGTTACACTGAAGCTTTCTTT
CASSQGGRYTEAFF
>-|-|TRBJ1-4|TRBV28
TGTGCCAGTGAGGACAGTTTAGAAAAACTGTTTTTT
CASEDSLEKLFF
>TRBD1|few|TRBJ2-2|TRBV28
TGTGCCAGCACCAGGGGGACCGGGGAGCTGTTTTTT
CASTRGTGELFF
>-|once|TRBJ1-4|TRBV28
TGTGCCAGCAGTAGTAATAACGGGGGGCTTGAAAAACTGTTTTTT
CASSSNNGGLEKLFF
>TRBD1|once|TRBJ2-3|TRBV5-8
TGTGCCAGCAGCGAGGGACGCACAGGGGCCCGCACAGATACGCAGTATTTT
CASSEGRTGARTDTQYF
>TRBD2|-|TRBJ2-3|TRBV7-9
TGTGCCAGCAGCTTAGGGCGGGGGAGCACAGATACGCAGTATTTT
CASSLGRGSTDTQYF
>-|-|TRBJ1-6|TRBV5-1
TGCGCCAGCACTCTTACCGCGTACGTAGAAAATTCACCCCTCCACTTT
CASTLTAYVENSPLHF
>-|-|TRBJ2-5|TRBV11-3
TGTGCCAGCAGCTTAGGGGCGGGGGAGACCCAGTACTTC
CASSLGAGETQYF
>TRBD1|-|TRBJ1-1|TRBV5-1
TGCGCCAGCAGCTTGGTAACAGGGGACACTGAAGCTTTCTTT
CASSLVTGDTEAFF
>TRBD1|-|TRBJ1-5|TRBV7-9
TGTGCCAGCAGCTTAGCAGGTCAGGGGGTCCAGCCCCAGCATTTT
CASSLAGQGVQPQHF
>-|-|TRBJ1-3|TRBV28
TGTGCCAGCAGTTTACCCTCAGCGGTCTCTGGAAACACCATATATTTT
CASSLPSAVSGNTIYF
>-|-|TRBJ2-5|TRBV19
TGTGCCAGTAGAAGGGGGGACCTCCAAGAGACCCAGTACTTC
CASRRGDLQETQYF
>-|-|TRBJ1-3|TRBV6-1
TGTGCCAGCAGTGATCACTCAGTCGACCCTGGAAACACCATATATTTT
CASSDHSVDPGNTIYF
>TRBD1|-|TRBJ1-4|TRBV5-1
TGCGCCAGCAGCTCACGGACAGGGAATAATGAAAAACTGTTTTTT
CASSSRTGNNEKLFF
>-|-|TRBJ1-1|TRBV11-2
TGTGCCAGCAGCTCCCTTCACTTGGGGCCAATGAACACTGAAGCTTTCTTT
CASSSLHLGPMNTEAFF
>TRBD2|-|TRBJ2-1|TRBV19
TGTGCCAGTAGTATTGACCACCTGGGACTAGCGGGACCGGATGAGCAGTTCTTC
CASSIDHLGLAGPDEQFF
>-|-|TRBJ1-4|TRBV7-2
TGTGCCAGCAGCTACGGCCGTCAGAGCGTAGCAACTAATGAAAAACTGTTTTTT
CASSYGRQSVATNEKLFF